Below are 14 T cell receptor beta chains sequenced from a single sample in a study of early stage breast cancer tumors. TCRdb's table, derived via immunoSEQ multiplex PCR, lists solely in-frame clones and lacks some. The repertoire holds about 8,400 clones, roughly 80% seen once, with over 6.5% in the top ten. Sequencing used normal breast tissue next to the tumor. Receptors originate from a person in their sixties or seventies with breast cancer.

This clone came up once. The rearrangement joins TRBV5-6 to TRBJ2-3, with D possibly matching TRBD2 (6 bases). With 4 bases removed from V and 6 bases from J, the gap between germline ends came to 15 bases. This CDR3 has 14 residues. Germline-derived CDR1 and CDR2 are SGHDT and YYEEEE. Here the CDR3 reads CASSGRESADTQYF. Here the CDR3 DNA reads TGTGCCAGCAGCGGCCGGGAGTCGGCTGATACGCAGTATTTT.

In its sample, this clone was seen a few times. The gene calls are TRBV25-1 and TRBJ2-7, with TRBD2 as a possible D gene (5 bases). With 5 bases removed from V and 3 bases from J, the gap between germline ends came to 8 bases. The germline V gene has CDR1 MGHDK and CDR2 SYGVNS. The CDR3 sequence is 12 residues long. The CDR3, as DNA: TGTGCCAGCAGTAAACTAGGCTACGAGCAGTACTTC. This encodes CASSKLGYEQYF.

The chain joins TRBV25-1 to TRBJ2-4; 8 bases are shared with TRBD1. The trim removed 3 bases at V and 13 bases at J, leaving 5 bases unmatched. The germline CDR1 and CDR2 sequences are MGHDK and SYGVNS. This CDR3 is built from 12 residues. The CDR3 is CASSDSRTGQYF. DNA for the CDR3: TGTGCCAGCAGTGACTCAAGGACAGGGCAGTACTTC. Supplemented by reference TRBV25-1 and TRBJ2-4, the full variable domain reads EADIYQTPRYLVIGTGKKITLECSQTMGHDKMYWYQQDPGMELHLIHYSYGVNSTEKGDLSSESTVSRIRTEHFPLTLESARPSHTSQYLCASSDSRTGQYFGAGTRLSVL.

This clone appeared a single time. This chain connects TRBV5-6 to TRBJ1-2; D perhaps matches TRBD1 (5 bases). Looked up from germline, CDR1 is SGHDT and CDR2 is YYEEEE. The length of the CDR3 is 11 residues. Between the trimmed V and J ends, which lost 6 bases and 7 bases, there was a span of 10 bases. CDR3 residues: CASTRDSGYTF. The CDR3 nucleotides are TGTGCCAGCACCCGGGACTCTGGCTACACCTTC.

The CDR3 DNA follows: TGTGCCAGCAGCTTACACCCAAACACCGGGGAGCTGTTTTTT. It translates to CASSLHPNTGELFF. The chain links TRBV7-2 to TRBJ2-2; D not resolved. Germline V gene sequence: CDR1 SGHTA, CDR2 FQGNSA. The V end lost 2 bases, the J end lost 2 bases, and 6 bases lay between the germline ends. The CDR3 totals 14 residues.

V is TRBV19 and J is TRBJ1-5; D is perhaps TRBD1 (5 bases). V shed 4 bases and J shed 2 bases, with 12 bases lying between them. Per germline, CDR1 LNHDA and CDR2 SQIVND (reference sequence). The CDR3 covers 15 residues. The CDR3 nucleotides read TGTGCCAGTAGTAACGGGGCCGGCGGCAATCAGCCCCAGCATTTT. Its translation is CASSNGAGGNQPQHF.

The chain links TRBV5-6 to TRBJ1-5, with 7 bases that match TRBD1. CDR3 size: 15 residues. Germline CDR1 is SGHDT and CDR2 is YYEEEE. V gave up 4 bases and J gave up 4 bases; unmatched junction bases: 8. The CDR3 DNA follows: TGTGCCAGCAGCCTCTCCAGGGACAGAAATCAGCCCCAGCATTTT. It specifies CASSLSRDRNQPQHF.

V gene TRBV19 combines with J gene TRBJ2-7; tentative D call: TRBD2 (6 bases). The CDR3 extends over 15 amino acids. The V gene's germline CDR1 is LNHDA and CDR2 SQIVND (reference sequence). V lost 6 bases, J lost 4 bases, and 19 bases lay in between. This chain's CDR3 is CASSPGTLSRYEQYF. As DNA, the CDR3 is TGTGCCAGTAGCCCCGGGACTCTCAGCCGATACGAGCAGTACTTC.

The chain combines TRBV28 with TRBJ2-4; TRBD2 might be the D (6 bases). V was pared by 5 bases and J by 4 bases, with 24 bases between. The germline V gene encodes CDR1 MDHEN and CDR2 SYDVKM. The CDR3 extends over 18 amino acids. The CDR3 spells CASSLRIAAKQAKNIQYF. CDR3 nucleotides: TGTGCCAGCAGTCTCCGGATAGCGGCTAAGCAAGCAAAAAACATTCAGTACTTC.

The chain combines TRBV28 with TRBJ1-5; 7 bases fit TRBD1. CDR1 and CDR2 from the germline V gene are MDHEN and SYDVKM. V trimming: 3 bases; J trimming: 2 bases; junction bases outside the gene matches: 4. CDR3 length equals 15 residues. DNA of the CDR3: TGTGCCAGCAGTTTTACAGGGGCGCGCAATCAGCCCCAGCATTTT. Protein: CASSFTGARNQPQHF.

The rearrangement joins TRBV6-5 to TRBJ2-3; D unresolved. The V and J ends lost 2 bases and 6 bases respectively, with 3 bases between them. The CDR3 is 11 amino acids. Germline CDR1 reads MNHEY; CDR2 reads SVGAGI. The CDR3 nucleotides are TGTGCCAGCAGTTACGTGGATACGCAGTATTTT. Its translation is CASSYVDTQYF.

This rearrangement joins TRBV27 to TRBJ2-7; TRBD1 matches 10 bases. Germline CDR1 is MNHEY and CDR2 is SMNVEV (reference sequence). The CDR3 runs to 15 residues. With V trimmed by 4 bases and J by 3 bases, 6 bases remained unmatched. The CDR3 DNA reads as TGTGCCAGCAGTTCCGGACAGGGGGGGCTCTACGAGCAGTACTTC. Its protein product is CASSSGQGGLYEQYF.

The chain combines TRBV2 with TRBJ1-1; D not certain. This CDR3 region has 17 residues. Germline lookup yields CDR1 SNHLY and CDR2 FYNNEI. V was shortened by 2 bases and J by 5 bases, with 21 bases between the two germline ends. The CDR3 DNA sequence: TGTGCCAGCAGTGAACGTTCCGGCGCCCTCGGCCAGACTGAAGCTTTCTTT. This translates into CASSERSGALGQTEAFF.

The CDR3 reads CASSLAGGLEQFF. For the CDR3, the DNA is TGTGCCAGCAGTCTAGCGGGAGGACTTGAGCAGTTCTTC. The chain is built from TRBV6-5 and TRBJ2-1, with 11 bases matching TRBD2. This CDR3 is built from 13 residues. V trimming: 5 bases; J trimming: 9 bases; junction bases outside the gene matches: 3. Germline V gene sequence: CDR1 MNHEY, CDR2 SVGAGI.